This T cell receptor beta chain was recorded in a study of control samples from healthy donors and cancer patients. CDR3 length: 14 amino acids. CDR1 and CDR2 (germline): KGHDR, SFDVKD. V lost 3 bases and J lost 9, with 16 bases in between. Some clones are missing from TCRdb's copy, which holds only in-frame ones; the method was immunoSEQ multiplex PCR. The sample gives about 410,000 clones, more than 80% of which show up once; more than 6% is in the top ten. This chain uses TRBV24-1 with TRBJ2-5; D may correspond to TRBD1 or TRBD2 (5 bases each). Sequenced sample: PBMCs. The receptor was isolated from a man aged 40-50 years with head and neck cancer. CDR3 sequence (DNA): TGTGCCACCAGTGATCCACGGGAAACGGGGCCCCAGTACTTC. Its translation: CATSDPRETGPQYF.